This entry features one T cell receptor beta chain sequence. This sample is part of a study of blood T cell repertoires in COVID-19. Profiling relied on immunoSEQ multiplex PCR, and the TCRdb table lists in-frame clones only, not all of them. The sample yields roughly 56,000 clones, roughly 89% seen once. The Seattle patients, enrolled during active infection, were followed longitudinally. The CDR3 is 17 amino acids. V was pared by 4 bases and J by 4 bases, with 10 bases of the junction left unmatched. CDR1 and CDR2 from the germline V gene are LGHNA and YSLEER. The sequence was collected from a woman aged 55-69 years with COVID-19, enrolled during active disease. Source material: peripheral blood. The chain recombines TRBV4-3 with TRBJ2-2; TRBD2 matches at 9 bases. CDR3 region: CASSPIPSGMRTGELFF. Here the CDR3 DNA reads TGCGCCAGCAGCCCTATCCCTAGCGGGATGCGCACCGGGGAGCTGTTTTTT.